This T cell receptor beta chain was identified during a study of T cell responses to AZD1222 COVID-19 vaccine. Repertoires were generated with immunoSEQ multiplex PCR, while TCRdb's copy carries only in-frame clones and drops some. Here the sample spans 65,000 to 100,000 clones, roughly 90% being singletons. This clone has only a few counts. This receptor was identified in an adult who received the AZD1222 COVID-19 vaccine. The starting material was peripheral blood, obtained 28 days after the second AZD1222 dose.

CDR3 amino acids: CASKLTSDPWNEQFF. In DNA form, the CDR3 reads TGTGCCAGCAAGCTGACTAGCGACCCTTGGAATGAGCAGTTCTTC. This sequence joins TRBV6-5 and TRBJ2-1, with TRBD2 matching over 8 bases. Germline assignment: CDR1 MNHEY and CDR2 SVGAGI. J was trimmed by 7 bases and V by 7 bases; bases with no gene match: 12. This CDR3 region has 15 residues.